A single T cell receptor beta chain is shown here with its context. Germline loops: CDR1 SGDLS, CDR2 YYNGEE. V gave up 0 bases and J gave up 4 bases, with 5 bases separating them. The CDR3 covers 13 residues. This specimen comes from a study of blood T cell repertoires in COVID-19. Under the authors' procedure: Estimated nucleated cell counts came from reference gene primer amplification. Only in-frame clones appear in the TCRdb table, and some are missing; sequencing was by immunoSEQ multiplex PCR. That table is the source of V, J and clone size, and D and trimming were worked out from the DNA. Of roughly 38,000 clones listed, around 74% are singletons.

This TCR was sampled from a man between 65 and 80 years old with COVID-19, enrolled during active disease. The V gene is TRBV9, the J gene TRBJ1-5; D is uncertain. What was sequenced was peripheral blood. The CDR3 sequence: CASSVGLNQPQHF. The CDR3, as DNA: TGTGCCAGCAGCGTAGGTCTGAATCAGCCCCAGCATTTT.